A single sample is the source of the 16 T cell receptor beta chains below, sequenced in a study of metastatic and nonmetastatic thyroid tumors. TCRdb re-called the PCR reads via MiXCR. The data contain more than 85,000 clones, 7.5% to 9% of them seen just once; the ten biggest clones take up around 8.5%. Each patient went into thyroid surgery without having received any treatment. Input material: blood. The receptors originated from a female donor with papillary thyroid cancer or a benign thyroid nodule (not recorded which). Some clones in this sample may be carry-over from other donors' samples.

The table lists this clone with many counts. The rearrangement uses TRBV20-1 and TRBJ1-2; 10 bases are a match to TRBD1. Trimming cost V 1 base and J 8 bases; bases outside gene matches: 7. This CDR3 is 14 amino acids long. Germline V gene lookup returns CDR1 DFQATT and CDR2 SNEGSKA (reference sequence). The CDR3 spells CSARVTGGVGGYTF. As DNA, the CDR3 is TGCAGTGCTAGAGTGACAGGGGGCGTGGGGGGCTACACCTTC.

The table lists this clone with many counts. The chain joins TRBV5-1 to TRBJ1-2; 7 bases agree with TRBD1. The CDR3 is 12 amino acids. The germline gives CDR1 SGHRS, CDR2 YFSETQ. Trimming cost V 4 bases and J 8 bases; bases outside gene matches: 5. The CDR3, as DNA: TGCGCCAGCAGCCGGGACAGCTCGGGCTACACCTTC. This gives the protein CASSRDSSGYTF.

This clone was observed a few times. The chain combines TRBV20-1 with TRBJ2-1, with TRBD2 matching over 9 bases. Germline V gene data show CDR1 as DFQATT and CDR2 as SNEGSKA (reference sequence). The CDR3 contains 18 residues. V shed 6 bases, J shed 2 bases, and the junction held 17 bases outside the gene matches. In DNA, the CDR3 is TGCAGTGCCACTACACCCCTAGCGGGGATCATCACCTACAATGAGCAGTTCTTC. Protein product: CSATTPLAGIITYNEQFF.

This clone was recorded many times. The V call is TRBV3-1, the J call TRBJ2-7; D not resolved. V shed 2 bases and J shed 6 bases, with 8 bases lying between them. The CDR3 consists of 12 residues. Germline assignment: CDR1 LGHDT and CDR2 YNNKEL (reference sequence). The CDR3 protein is CASSQIAGEQYF. The CDR3, as DNA: TGTGCCAGCAGCCAAATCGCAGGCGAGCAGTACTTC.

This clone was seen repeatedly, ten times or more. The rearrangement links TRBV18 to TRBJ2-7; D possibly corresponds to TRBD1 (5 bases). V was shortened by 6 bases and J by 3 bases, with 6 bases between the two germline ends. The germline V gene has CDR1 KGHSH and CDR2 LQKENI. The CDR3 runs 11 residues. The CDR3 region has the DNA TGTGCCAGCTCCGACAGCTACGAGCAGTACTTC. This sequence encodes CASSDSYEQYF.

This chain joins TRBV19 and TRBJ2-7; 7 nucleotides match TRBD1. J lost 6 bases, V lost 3 bases, and 8 bases had no gene match. CDR3 length equals 14 residues. Germline values: CDR1 LNHDA, CDR2 SQIVND (reference sequence). CDR3 region: CASSITRQGGEQYF. For the CDR3, the DNA is TGTGCCAGTAGTATCACGAGACAGGGTGGCGAGCAGTACTTC.

This clone was seen ten or more times. The chain employs TRBV13 and TRBJ1-1, with D perhaps TRBD1 (5 bases). Trimming shortened V by 1 base and J by 3 bases, and 15 bases separated the two germline ends. CDR1 PRHDT and CDR2 FYEKMQ come from the germline V gene (reference sequence). CDR3 length: 16 residues. CDR3 residues: CASSLDVARGDTEAFF. CDR3 nucleotide sequence: TGTGCCAGCAGCTTAGACGTTGCGCGGGGGGACACTGAAGCTTTCTTT.

Only a few counts were recorded for this clone. The chain recombines TRBV7-3 with TRBJ2-3; 14 nucleotides match TRBD2. J was trimmed by 4 bases and V by 5 bases; bases with no gene match: 5. The germline gives CDR1 SGHTA, CDR2 FQGTGA. The CDR3 runs to 16 residues. The chain's CDR3 is CASSNGLAGGSDTQYF. The DNA for the CDR3 is TGTGCCAGCAGCAATGGACTAGCGGGGGGCTCAGATACGCAGTATTTT.

The J gene is TRBJ2-7, the V gene TRBV11-2; perhaps TRBD1 as D (5 bases). Trimming pared 0 bases from V and 3 bases from J, leaving 12 bases between. Germline loops: CDR1 SGHAT, CDR2 FQNNGV. The CDR3 covers 15 residues. The CDR3 coding sequence is TGTGCCAGCAGCTTAGATCGCGACAGAGACTACGAGCAGTACTTC. Translated, it gives CASSLDRDRDYEQYF. Complete variable domain (other parts from reference TRBV11-2 and TRBJ2-7): EAGVAQSPRYKIIEKRQSVAFWCNPISGHATLYWYQQILGQGPKLLIQFQNNGVVDDSQLPKDRFSAERLKGVDSTLKIQPAKLEDSAVYLCASSLDRDRDYEQYFGPGTRLTVT.

This chain connects TRBV6-5 to TRBJ2-1; 8 bases fit TRBD2. V was pared by 2 bases and J by 5 bases, with 5 bases of the junction left unmatched. From germline, CDR1 is MNHEY and CDR2 SVGAGI. The CDR3 contains 15 residues. CDR3 sequence reads: CASSYAGGFNNEQFF. The CDR3, as DNA: TGTGCCAGCAGTTACGCGGGGGGATTTAACAATGAGCAGTTCTTC.

As for this clone: A read error may be the cause here, since a much bigger clone is one base away. V is TRBV12-5 and J is TRBJ2-3; TRBD1 agrees at 11 bases. Germline-derived CDR1 and CDR2 are LGHNT and FRNRAP. CDR3 length equals 15 residues. This CDR3 reads CASGSGTGGGDAQYF. The CDR3 region has the DNA TGTGCTAGTGGAAGCGGGACAGGGGGTGGAGATGCGCAGTATTTT.

This clone was detected many times. This chain joins TRBV7-8 and TRBJ2-3; 11 nucleotides agree with TRBD2. The germline gives CDR1 SGHVS, CDR2 FQNEAQ. The V and J ends lost 6 bases and 1 base, in that order; junction bases with no gene match: 6. The CDR3 is 16 amino acids. The CDR3 coding sequence is TGTGCCAGCAGTTATAGCGGGGGGGCCCGCACAGATACGCAGTATTTT. Amino acids: CASSYSGGARTDTQYF. Together with reference TRBV7-8 and TRBJ2-3, the CDR3 gives the full variable domain: GAGVSQSPRYKVAKRGQDVALRCDPISGHVSLFWYQQALGQGPEFLTYFQNEAQLDKSGLPSDRFFAERPEGSVSTLKIQRTQQEDSAVYLCASSYSGGARTDTQYFGPGTRLTVL.

This clone was observed at least ten times. The chain couples TRBV12-3 or TRBV12-4 to TRBJ2-2; 11 bases fit TRBD1. V lost 11 bases to trimming and J lost 4 bases; unmatched junction nucleotides: 3. The CDR3 runs 13 residues. The CDR3 here is CAGQGALTGELFF. The CDR3 bases are TGTGCCGGACAGGGGGCGCTCACCGGGGAGCTGTTTTTT.

Comment on this clone: This may arise from a read error, as a much more abundant clone is one base away. The rearrangement joins TRBV7-6 to TRBJ2-5, with D possibly being TRBD1 or TRBD2 (5 bases each). Germline V lookup: CDR1 SGHVS, CDR2 FNYEAQ. This CDR3 has 14 residues. The CDR3 DNA follows: TGTGCCAGCAGCTTAGTGGGGGAACAAGGGACCCAGTACTTC. Its protein product is CASSLVGEQGTQYF.

The table lists this clone with a few counts. The chain has TRBV9 and TRBJ1-3; 10 nucleotides match TRBD1. The germline V gene has CDR1 SGDLS and CDR2 YYNGEE. V shed 0 bases and J 1 base; nucleotides not matched to a gene: 4. This CDR3 has 17 residues. This CDR3 reads CASSVDPGQGSGNTIYF. CDR3 nucleotides: TGTGCCAGCAGCGTAGACCCGGGACAGGGGTCTGGAAACACCATATATTTT.

With regard to this clone: This may be a read error, as it is one base from a much larger clone. The V call is TRBV5-1, the J call TRBJ2-5; either TRBD1 or TRBD2 may fit D (5 bases each). V lost 3 bases and J lost 7, with 16 bases in between. Germline V gives CDR1 SGHRS, CDR2 YFSETQ. This CDR3 has 14 residues. CDR3 in amino acids: CASSWTTPGVTQYF. In DNA form, the CDR3 reads TGCGCCAGCAGCTGGACAACTCCCGGGGTGACCCAGTACTTC.